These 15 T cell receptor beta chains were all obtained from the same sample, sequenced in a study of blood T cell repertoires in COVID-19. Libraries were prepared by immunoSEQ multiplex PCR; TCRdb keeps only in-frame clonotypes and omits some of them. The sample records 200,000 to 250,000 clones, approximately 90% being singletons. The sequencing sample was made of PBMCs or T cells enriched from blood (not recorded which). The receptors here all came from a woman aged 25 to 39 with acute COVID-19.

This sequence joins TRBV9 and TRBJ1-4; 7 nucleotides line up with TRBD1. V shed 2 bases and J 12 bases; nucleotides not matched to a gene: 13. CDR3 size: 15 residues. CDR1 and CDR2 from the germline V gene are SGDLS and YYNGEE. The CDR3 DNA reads TGTGCCAGCAGCGTTAACAGGGGTCTGCGGGAGGAACTGTTTTTT. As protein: CASSVNRGLREELFF. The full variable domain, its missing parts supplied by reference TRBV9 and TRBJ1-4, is DSGVTQTPKHLITATGQRVTLRCSPRSGDLSVYWYQQSLDQGLQFLIQYYNGEERAKGNILERFSAQQFPDLHSELNLSSLELGDSALYFCASSVNRGLREELFFGSGTQLSVL.

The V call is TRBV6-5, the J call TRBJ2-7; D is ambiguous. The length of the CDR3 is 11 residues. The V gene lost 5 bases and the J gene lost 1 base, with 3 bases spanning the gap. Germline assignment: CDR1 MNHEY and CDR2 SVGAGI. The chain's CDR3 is CASSTSYEQYF. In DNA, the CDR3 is TGTGCCAGCAGTACATCCTACGAGCAGTACTTC.

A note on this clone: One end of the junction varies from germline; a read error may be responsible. In DNA form, the CDR3 reads TGTGCTAGCAGCTTTGGCCACTACAATGAGCAGTTCTTC. It is translated as CASSFGHYNEQFF. V gene TRBV7-7 combines with J gene TRBJ2-1, with D hard to call. The CDR3 totals 13 residues. The germline gives CDR1 SSHAT, CDR2 FNYEAQ (reference sequence).

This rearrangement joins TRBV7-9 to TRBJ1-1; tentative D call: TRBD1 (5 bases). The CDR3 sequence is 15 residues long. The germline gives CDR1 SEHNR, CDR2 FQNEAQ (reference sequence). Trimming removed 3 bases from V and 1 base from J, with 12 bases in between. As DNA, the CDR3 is TGTGCCAGCAGCTTTGTTAGACAGCGGAACACTGAAGCTTTCTTT. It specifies CASSFVRQRNTEAFF.

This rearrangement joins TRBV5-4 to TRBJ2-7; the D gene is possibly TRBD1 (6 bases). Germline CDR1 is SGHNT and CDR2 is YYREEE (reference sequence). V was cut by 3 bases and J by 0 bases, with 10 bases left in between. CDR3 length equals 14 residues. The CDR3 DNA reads TGTGCCAGCAGCTCTAACAGGGACTCCTACGAGCAGTACTTC. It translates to CASSSNRDSYEQYF.

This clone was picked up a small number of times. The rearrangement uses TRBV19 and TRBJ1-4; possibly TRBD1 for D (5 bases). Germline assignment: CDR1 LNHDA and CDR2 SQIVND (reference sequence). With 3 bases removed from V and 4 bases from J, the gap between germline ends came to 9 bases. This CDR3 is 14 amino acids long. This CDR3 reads CASSMRGGNEKLFF. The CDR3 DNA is TGTGCCAGTAGTATGCGGGGGGGTAATGAAAAACTGTTTTTT.

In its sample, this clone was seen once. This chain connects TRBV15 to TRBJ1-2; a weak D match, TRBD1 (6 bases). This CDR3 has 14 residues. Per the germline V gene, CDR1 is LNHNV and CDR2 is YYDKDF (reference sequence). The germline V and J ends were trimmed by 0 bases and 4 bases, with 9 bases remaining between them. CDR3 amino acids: CATSREGAGYGYTF. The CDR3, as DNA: TGTGCCACCAGCAGAGAGGGGGCCGGCTATGGCTACACCTTC. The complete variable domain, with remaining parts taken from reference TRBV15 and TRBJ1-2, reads DAMVIQNPRYQVTQFGKPVTLSCSQTLNHNVMYWYQQKSSQAPKLLFHYYDKDFNNEADTPDNFQSRRPNTSFCFLDIRSPGLGDTAMYLCATSREGAGYGYTFGSGTRLTVV.

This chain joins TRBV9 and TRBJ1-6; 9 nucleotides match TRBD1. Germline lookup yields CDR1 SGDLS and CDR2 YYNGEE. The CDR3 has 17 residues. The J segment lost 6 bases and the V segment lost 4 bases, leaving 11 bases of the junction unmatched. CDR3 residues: CASSSTTGGSLNSPLHF. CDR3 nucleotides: TGTGCCAGCAGCTCCACTACAGGGGGCTCCCTTAATTCACCCCTCCACTTT.

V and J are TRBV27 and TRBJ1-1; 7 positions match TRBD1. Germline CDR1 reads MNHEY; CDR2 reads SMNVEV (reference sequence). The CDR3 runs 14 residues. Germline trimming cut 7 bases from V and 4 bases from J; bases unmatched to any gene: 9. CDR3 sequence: CASKRGGAGTEAFF. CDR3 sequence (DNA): TGTGCCAGCAAAAGAGGGGGCGCGGGCACTGAAGCTTTCTTT.

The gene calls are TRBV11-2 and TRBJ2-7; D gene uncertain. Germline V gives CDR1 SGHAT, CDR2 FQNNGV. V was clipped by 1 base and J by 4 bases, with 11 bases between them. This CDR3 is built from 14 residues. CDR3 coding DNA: TGTGCCAGCAGCTTAGGTTTCCAAAATTACGAGCAGTACTTC. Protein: CASSLGFQNYEQYF.

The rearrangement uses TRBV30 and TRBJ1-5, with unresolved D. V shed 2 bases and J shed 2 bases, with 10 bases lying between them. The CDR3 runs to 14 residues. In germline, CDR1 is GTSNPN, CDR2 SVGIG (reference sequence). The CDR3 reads CAWSTGGGNQPQHF. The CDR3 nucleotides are TGTGCCTGGAGTACGGGTGGTGGCAATCAGCCCCAGCATTTT.

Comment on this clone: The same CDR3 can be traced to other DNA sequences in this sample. In nucleotides, the CDR3 is TGTGCCAGCTCACCACCCTTAGCGGGGGTCACCGGGGAGCTGTTTTTT. Translation: CASSPPLAGVTGELFF. V usage is TRBV18 and J usage is TRBJ2-2; 9 nucleotides line up with TRBD2. From germline, CDR1 is KGHSH and CDR2 LQKENI. CDR3 length equals 16 residues. V lost 0 bases, J lost 4 bases, and 3 bases stayed unmatched.

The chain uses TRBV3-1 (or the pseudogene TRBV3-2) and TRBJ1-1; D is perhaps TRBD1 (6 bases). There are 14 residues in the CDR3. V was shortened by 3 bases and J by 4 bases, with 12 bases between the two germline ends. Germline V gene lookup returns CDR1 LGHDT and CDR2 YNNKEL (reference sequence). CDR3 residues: CASSQLGGATEAFF. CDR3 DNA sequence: TGTGCCAGCAGCCAGTTGGGGGGGGCCACTGAAGCTTTCTTT.

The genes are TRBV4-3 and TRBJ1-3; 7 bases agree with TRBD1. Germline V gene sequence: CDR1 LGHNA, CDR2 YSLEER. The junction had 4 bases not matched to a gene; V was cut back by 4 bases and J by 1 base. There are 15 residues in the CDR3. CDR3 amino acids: CASSPNRGSGNTIYF. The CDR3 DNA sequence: TGCGCCAGCAGCCCAAACAGGGGTTCTGGAAACACCATATATTTT.

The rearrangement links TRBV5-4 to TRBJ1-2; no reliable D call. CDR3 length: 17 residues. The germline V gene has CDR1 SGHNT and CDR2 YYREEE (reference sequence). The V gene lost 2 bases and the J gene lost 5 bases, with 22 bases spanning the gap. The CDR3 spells CASSLMAGRPRGYGYTF. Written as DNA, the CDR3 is TGTGCCAGCAGCTTAATGGCTGGGCGACCGAGAGGGTATGGCTACACCTTC.